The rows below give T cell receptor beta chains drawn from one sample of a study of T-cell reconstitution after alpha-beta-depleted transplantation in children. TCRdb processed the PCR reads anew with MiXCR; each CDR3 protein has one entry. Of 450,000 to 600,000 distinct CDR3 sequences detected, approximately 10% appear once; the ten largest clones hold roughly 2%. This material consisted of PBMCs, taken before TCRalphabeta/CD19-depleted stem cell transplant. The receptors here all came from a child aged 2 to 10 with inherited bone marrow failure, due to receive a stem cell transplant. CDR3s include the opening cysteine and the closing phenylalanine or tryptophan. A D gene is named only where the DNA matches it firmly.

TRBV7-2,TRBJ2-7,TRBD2,CASSLRTSGIYEQYF
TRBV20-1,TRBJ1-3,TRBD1,CSALALGQGVDTIYF
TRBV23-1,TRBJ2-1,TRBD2,CASSQEREGPLGFF
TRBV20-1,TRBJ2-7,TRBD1,CSASDREWDEQYF
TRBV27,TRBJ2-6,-,CASSSAGANVLTF
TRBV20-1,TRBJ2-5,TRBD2,CSAPIAGEFIETQYF
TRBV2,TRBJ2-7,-,CASRVDRLYEQYF
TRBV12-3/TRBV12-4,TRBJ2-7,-,CASSLVAGQTYEQYF
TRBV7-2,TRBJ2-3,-,CASSLVLGGSTDTQYF
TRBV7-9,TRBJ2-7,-,CASSLALLGYEQYF
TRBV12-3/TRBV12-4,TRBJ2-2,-,CASRVSGANTGELFF
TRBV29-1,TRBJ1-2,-,CSVESFYGYTF
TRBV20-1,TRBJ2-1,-,CSAYYRVLQFF
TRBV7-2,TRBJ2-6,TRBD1,CASSPGQGASGANVLTF
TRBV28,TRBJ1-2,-,CASKPMAGRSNYGYTF
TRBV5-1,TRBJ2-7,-,CASSLAPSGEGYEQYF
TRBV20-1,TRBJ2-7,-,CSAPDRYEQYF
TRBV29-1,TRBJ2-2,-,CSFWAVNTGELFF
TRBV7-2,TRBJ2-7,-,CASSLVGGVNEQYF
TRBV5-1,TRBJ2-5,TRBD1,CASSRGTRGYQETQYF
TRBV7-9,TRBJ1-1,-,CASSSNVEAFF
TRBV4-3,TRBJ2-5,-,CASSRLQGIQETQYF
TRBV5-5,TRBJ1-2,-,CASSMGPNNGYTF
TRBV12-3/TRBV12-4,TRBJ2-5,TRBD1,CASRPSQGAGETQYF
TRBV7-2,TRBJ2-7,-,CASSWKPAYEQYF
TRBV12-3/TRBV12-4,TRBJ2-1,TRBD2,CASSGAGAYHNEQFF
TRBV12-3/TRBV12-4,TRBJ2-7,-,CASSLDTGGYEQYF
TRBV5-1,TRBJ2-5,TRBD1,CASSLAGTGGEETQYF
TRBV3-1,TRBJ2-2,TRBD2,CASSQFGLAGPGELFF
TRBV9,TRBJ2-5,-,CAAFPETQYF
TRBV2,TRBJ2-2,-,CASSAWNANTGELFF
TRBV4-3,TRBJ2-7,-,CASSQGPGKGYEQYF
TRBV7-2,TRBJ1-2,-,CASSYQPETKYGYTF
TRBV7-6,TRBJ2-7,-,CASSPGDSGYEQYF
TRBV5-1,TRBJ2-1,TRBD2,CASSLGAGGYNEQFF
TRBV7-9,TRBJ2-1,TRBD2,CASRMTSAYNEQFF
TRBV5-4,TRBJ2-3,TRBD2,CASSSRKGAGHTDTQYF
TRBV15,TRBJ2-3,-,CATSREPQVIDTQYF
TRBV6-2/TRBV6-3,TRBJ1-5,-,CASSYQDHYSNQPQHF